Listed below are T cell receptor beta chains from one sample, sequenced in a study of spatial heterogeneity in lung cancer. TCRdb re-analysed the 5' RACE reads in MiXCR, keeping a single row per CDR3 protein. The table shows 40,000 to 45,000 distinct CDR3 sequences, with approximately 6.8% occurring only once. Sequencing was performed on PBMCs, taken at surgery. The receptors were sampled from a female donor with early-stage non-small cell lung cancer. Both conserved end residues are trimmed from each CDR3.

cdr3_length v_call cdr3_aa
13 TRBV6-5 ASSYYQGGNTEAF
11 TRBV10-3 AIRPGENTEAF
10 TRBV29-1 SGQATNEKLF
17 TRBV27 ASSSASRAGGEVNTEAF
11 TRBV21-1 ASRETRGDGYT
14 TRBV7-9 ASSFVAGGPADTQY
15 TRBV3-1 ASSRGLAATSSYEQY
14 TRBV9 ASSPGLAGRTGELF
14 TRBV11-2 ASSPDRTGLNYGYT
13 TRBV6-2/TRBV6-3 ASREGDLFNQPQH
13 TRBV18 ASSPPDQGKYEQY
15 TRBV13 ASSPRLAGLGTDTQY
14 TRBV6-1 ASSLSGLDSTDTQY
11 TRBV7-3 ASSSRPTGELF
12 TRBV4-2 ASSTGTGTYGYT
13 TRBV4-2 ASSQVERATYGYT
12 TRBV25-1 ASSAWTGPETQY
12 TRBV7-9 ASSSGTVNTEAF
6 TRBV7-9 ASSLGY
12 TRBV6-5 ASRFGTGVLEQY
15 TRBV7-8 ASSLAPGTGGNTEAF
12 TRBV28 ASRQRGSTDTQY
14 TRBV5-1 ASSSDPGLAGNIQY
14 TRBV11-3 ASSAGDSVVSDTQY
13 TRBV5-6 ASSLVPTAGDTQY
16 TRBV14 ASSQETGFRGLAGELF
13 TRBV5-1 ASISSGANTGELF
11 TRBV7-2 ASSFSGDTEAF
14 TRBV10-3 AISAPTGGAGDTQY
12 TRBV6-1 ASGTGPNTGELF
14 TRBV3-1 ASSPNRDRAGNEQF
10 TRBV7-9 ASSLGLRPQH
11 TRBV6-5 ASSGQPREALH
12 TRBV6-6 ASSQTTTGNEQF
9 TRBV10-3 AISEQVEQF
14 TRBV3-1 ASSQDSEGRDTEAF
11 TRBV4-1 ASSEWQTDTQY
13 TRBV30 AWSERGSSYNEQF
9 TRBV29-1 SVGQFYEQY
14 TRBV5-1 ASSLEERGVLGELF
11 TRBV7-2 ASSLATTNTQY
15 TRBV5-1 ASSLSSGGSSYNEQF
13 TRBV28 ASSLTGSAKNIQY
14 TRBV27 ATHLRGIPDTGELF
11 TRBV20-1 SASTIVTGELF
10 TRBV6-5 ASSRGTYGYT
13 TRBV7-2 ASSFGDRAYSPLH
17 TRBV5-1 ASSPQAGPARRSGNTIY
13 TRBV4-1 ASSQGGQGLYGYT
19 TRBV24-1 ATSDPAGLAGGPSSYNEQF
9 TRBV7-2 ASGGTTEAF
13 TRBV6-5 ASSYQASSADTQY
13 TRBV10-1 ASSDPGRDTDTQY